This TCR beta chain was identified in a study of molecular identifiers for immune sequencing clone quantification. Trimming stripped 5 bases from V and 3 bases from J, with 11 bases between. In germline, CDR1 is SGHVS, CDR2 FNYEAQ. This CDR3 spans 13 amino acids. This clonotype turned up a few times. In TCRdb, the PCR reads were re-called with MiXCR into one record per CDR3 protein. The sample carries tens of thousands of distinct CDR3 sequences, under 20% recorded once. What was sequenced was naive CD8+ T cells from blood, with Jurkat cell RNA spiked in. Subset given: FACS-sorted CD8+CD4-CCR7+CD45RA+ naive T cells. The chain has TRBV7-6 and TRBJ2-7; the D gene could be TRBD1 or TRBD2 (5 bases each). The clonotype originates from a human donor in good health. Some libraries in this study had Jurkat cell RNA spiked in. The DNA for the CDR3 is TGTGCCAGCAGCCACGGGACCAACTACGAGCAGTACTTC. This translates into CASSHGTNYEQYF.